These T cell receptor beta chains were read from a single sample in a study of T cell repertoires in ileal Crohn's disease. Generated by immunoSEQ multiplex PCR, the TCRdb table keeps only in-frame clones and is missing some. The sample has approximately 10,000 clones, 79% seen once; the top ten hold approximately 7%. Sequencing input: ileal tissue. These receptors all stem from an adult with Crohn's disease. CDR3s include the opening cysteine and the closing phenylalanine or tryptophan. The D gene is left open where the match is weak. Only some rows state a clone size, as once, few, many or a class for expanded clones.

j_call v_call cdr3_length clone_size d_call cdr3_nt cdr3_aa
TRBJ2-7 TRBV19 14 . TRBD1 TGTGCCAGTAGTACAAGACAGGGCCCCTACGAGCAGTACTTC CASSTRQGPYEQYF
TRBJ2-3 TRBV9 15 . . TGTGCCAGCAGCGTAGGTGGAGCGGGCCTCAATACGCAGTATTTT CASSVGGAGLNTQYF
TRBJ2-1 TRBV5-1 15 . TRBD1 TGCGCCAGCAGCTCTTCCAGGGGGCGTGGGAATGAGCAGTTCTTC CASSSSRGRGNEQFF
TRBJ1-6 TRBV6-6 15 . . TGTGCCAGCACCCCGAGGTACGGGGATAATTCACCCCTCCACTTT CASTPRYGDNSPLHF
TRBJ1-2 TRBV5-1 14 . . TGCGCCAGCAGCTTGGGACCGGGAACCTATGGCTACACCTTC CASSLGPGTYGYTF
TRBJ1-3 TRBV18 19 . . TGTGCCAGCTCACCTCTGCTACAGGGCCTTGCTCTCTCTGGAAACACCATATATTTT CASSPLLQGLALSGNTIYF
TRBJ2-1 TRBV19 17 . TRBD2 TGTGCCAGTAGTGTTTACGCGGCGGGGGGCCTTTACAATGAGCAGTTCTTC CASSVYAAGGLYNEQFF
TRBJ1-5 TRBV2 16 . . TGTGCCAGCAGTCCGCCGAGGAGTCTCGGCAATCAGCCCCAGCATTTT CASSPPRSLGNQPQHF
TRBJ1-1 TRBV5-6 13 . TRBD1 TGTGCCAGCAGCTTACAGGGGGTCCCTGAAGCTTTCTTT CASSLQGVPEAFF
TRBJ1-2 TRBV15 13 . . TGTGCCACCAGCCCTCGGACAGTCGTCGGATACACCTTC CATSPRTVVGYTF
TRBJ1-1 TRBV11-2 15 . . TGTGCCAGCAGCCGGCCGCCAGGGGTTTTCACTGAAGCTTTCTTT CASSRPPGVFTEAFF
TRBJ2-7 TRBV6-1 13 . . TGTGCCAGCAGTGAATTGGGTAGCCGCGAGCAGTACTTC CASSELGSREQYF
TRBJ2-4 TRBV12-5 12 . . TGTGCTAGTGGGGGCCCCAAAAACATTCAGTACTTC CASGGPKNIQYF
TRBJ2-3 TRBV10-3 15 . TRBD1 TGTGCCATCAGTGAAGTACAGGGGAGCACAGATACGCAGTATTTT CAISEVQGSTDTQYF
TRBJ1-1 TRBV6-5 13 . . TGTGCCAGCAGAAGGACAGTGAACACTGAAGCTTTCTTT CASRRTVNTEAFF
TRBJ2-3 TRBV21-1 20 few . TGTGCCAGCAGCAAAGTAGAGGGCCTAGGGGGCCCACCGCGCACAGATACGCAGTATTTT CASSKVEGLGGPPRTDTQYF
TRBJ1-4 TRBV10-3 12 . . TGTGCCATCAGTGAGTCGAGTGAAAAACTGTTTTTT CAISESSEKLFF
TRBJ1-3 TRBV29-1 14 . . TGCAGCGTGCAAAGGGGGACCTCTGGAAACACCATATATTTT CSVQRGTSGNTIYF
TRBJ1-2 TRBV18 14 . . TGTGCCAGCTCACCACGACGGGCCGGGGATGGCTACACCTTC CASSPRRAGDGYTF
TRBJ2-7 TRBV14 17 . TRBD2 TGTGCCAGCAGCCAAGGGGTTTCTAGCGGGGGCACCTACGAGCAGTACTTC CASSQGVSSGGTYEQYF
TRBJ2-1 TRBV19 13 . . TGTGCCAGTAGTCCCAACAGGGGAGGTGAGCAGTTCTTC CASSPNRGGEQFF
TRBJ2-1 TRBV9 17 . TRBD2 TGTGCCAGCAGCGTAGATCCAGCGGGGGATGTCTACAATGAGCAGTTCTTC CASSVDPAGDVYNEQFF
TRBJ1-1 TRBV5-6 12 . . TGTGCCAGCAGCTTAACAGGTATTGAAGCTTTCTTT CASSLTGIEAFF
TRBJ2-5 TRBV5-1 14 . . TGCGCCAGCAGCTTGGGACTCGTCGGGGAGACCCAGTACTTC CASSLGLVGETQYF
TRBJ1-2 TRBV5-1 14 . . TGCGCCAGCAGAATTGGGGGGTGGTTCTATGGCTACACCTTC CASRIGGWFYGYTF
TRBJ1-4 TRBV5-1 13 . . TGCGCCAGCAGCCGAGGGGAGGGTGAAAAACTGTTTTTT CASSRGEGEKLFF
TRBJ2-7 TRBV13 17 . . TGTGCCAGCTCCCTGGGGGCAGGAAGCATACTCTCCTACGAGCAGTACTTC CASSLGAGSILSYEQYF
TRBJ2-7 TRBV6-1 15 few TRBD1 TGTGCCAGCAGTGAAGCGGAGACAGGGAGCAACGAGCAGTACTTC CASSEAETGSNEQYF
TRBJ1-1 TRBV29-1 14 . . TGCAGCGTTGGTTTAAGGACAGACGGAAAGGGCGCTTTCTTT CSVGLRTDGKGAFF
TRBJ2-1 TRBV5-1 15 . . TGCGCCAGCAGCTTGGCCAGGTCCCTCAACAATGAGCAGTTCTTC CASSLARSLNNEQFF
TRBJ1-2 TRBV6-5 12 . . TGTGCCAGCAGTTCCACCGGGGGAGGCTACACCTTC CASSSTGGGYTF